This T cell receptor (beta chain) emerged from a study of blood T cell repertoires in COVID-19. Study-wide context: The study drew acute and convalescent COVID-19 samples from the United States, Italy and Spain. Sample material is recorded as cDNA or gDNA derived from T cells, B-cell-depleted T cells, or PBMCs.

Sequenced by immunoSEQ multiplex PCR; TCRdb stores in-frame clones only, minus some. The sample holds more than 95,000 clones; around nine tenths are singletons and the top ten take 1.8%. The sequencing sample was made of peripheral blood. The sequence derives from a human donor with active COVID-19. The donor label of this sample is uncertain.

The DNA of the CDR3 is TGTGCCAGCAGCCACTCAACTAGCGGGGGGCCGACCGGGGAGCTGTTTTTT. Translating gives CASSHSTSGGPTGELFF. The chain joins TRBV3-1 (or the pseudogene TRBV3-2) to TRBJ2-2; 12 nucleotides line up with TRBD2. J lost 5 bases, V lost 3 bases, and 7 bases had no gene match. CDR3 size: 17 residues. Germline V gene lookup returns CDR1 LGHDT and CDR2 YNNKEL (reference sequence).